This T cell receptor beta chain was observed in a study of beta chain bispecific antibodies for T cell cancers. In this sample, this clonotype turned up many times. No antigen is known for it. Study results and caveats: Most targeted TRBV signal came from the leukemia cell line cells, not normal T cells.

Either OKT3 anti-CD3 antibody or CD3/CD28 beads expanded T cells from blood mononuclear cells over roughly three days. Cocultures held 5 x 10^4 normal T cells, 5 x 10^4 targets, and bispecific antibody. Via MiXCR, TCRdb re-called the 5' RACE reads, giving one row per CDR3 protein. The repertoire includes approximately 15,000 distinct CDR3 sequences, approximately 2.2% of them detected once, and less than 8.5% sits in the top ten. The origin of this receptor is a human donor in good health. Some clones in this sample may be carry-over from other donors' samples. The sample consisted of healthy donor T cells cultured with leukemia cells.

The CDR3 sequence: CASSLRGLVYEQYF. The DNA for the CDR3 is TGTGCCAGCAGTTTAAGGGGCCTCGTCTACGAGCAGTACTTC. The rearrangement links TRBV12-3 or TRBV12-4 to TRBJ2-7; possible D gene TRBD1, 5 bases. V dropped 2 bases and J dropped 3 bases, with 11 bases sitting between them. The CDR3 has 14 amino acids.